This T cell receptor (beta chain) was sequenced in a study of blood T cell repertoires in COVID-19 (TCRdb year 2020). Notes on the research overall: Collaborator samples came from the United States, Italy and Spain and covered acute and convalescent phases of COVID-19. The repertoires were released in a freely available public database meant as a resource for research on the immune response to SARS-CoV-2. The samples were drawn from the first 160 participants of the ongoing ImmuneRACE study and from over 950 subjects provided by 6 global collaborators. The prospective study material was composed of cDNA or gDNA derived from T cells, B-cell-depleted T cells, or PBMCs. Where HLA class I and class II types were available, the types were taken from metadata supplied by the sample provider, not from assay-based typing. Subjects who had been exposed to COVID-19, were actively infected with it, or had recovered from it provided the deeply sampled blood TCRbeta repertoires that made up the dataset. A de-identified subject ID, COVID-19 status, age in years and sex were almost always included in the sample metadata. On the study overall, not on this receptor specifically: Clinical and demographic metadata were provided uncurated, with the amount varying by source and participant.

TCRbeta CDR3 regions were amplified from genomic DNA using the immunoSEQ Assay, a bias-controlled multiplex PCR. In the paper's pipeline: Within the assay, amplification of reference gene primers was used to estimate how many nucleated cells each sample contained. To quantify the absolute abundance of each unique TCRbeta CDR3 rearrangement, sequence reads were collapsed and filtered. For each sample, productive Simpson clonality was calculated as the square root of Simpson's diversity index over productive rearrangements. Drawn from immuneACCESS, this table holds only the in-frame rearrangements with V and J called that TCRdb kept. Clones are partly lost; checked studies trace under half to an unresolved V gene and leave the rest unexplained. D and trimming were read from the DNA, whereas the V and J calls and clone size are those reported in that table. The sample includes 200,000 or so clones, with 84% observed a single time. Around 7% of the sample is in the top ten clones.

Participants in the prospective study were aged about 18 to 95 years, lived in some 24 United States geographic areas, and enrolled through a virtual design. In the prospective study, cohorts were assigned on the basis of participant-reported clinical history obtained from a screening survey and a study questionnaire. For ImmuneRACE Cohort 3, a participant was defined as recovered based on two consecutive negative NP/OP PCR tests, clearance by a healthcare professional, or resolution of symptoms. In the prospective study, mobile phlebotomists collected whole blood, serum and a nasopharyngeal or oropharyngeal swab from each participant. Over a roughly 2-month period, participants in the prospective study had the option of providing additional blood draws and questionnaires. Before DNA extraction, blood samples from the prospective study were shipped at room temperature or frozen. The CDR3 sequence holds 14 residues, the cysteine and phenylalanine included. The sequence is cut down to CDR3 DNA, 42 bases in frame from base 1. The V end loses 4 bases and the J end loses 2 bases, and a stretch of 12 bases separates them. CDR1 and CDR2, looked up from the germline V gene (reference sequence), are SGHNT and YYREEE.

This clone occurred once. There is no known antigen for this receptor. The sample holds no much larger clone one base away, and base qualities are not on file. The receptor's source is a man between 40 and 49 years old who had recovered from COVID-19. Input material: PBMCs or T cells enriched from blood (not recorded which). The V gene is TRBV5-4 and the J gene is TRBJ1-2, with a tentative D gene TRBD1 over 5 matching bases. For the CDR3, the sequence is CASSQIQGNYGYTF. The DNA reads as follows: TGTGCCAGCAGCCAGATTCAGGGAAACTATGGCTACACCTTC.